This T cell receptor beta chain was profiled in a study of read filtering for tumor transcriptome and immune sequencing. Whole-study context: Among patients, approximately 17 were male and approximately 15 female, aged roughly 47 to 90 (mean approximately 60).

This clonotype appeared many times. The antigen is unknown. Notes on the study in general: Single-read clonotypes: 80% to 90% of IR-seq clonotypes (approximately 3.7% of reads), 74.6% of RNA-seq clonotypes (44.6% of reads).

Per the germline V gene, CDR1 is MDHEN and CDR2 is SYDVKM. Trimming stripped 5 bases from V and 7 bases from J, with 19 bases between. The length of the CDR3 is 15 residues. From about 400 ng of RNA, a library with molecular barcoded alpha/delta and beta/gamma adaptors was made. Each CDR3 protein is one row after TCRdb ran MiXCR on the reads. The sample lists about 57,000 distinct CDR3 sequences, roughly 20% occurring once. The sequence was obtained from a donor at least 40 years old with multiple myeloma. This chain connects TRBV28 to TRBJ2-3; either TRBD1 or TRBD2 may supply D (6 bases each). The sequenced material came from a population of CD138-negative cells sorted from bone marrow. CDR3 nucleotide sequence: TGTGCCAGCAGTGAGGTGTGGGGGGCAGGAAATACGCAGTATTTT. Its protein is CASSEVWGAGNTQYF.